This passage covers 30 T cell receptor beta chains from one sample sequenced in a study of shared clonotypes between healthy human individuals. Measured with immunoSEQ multiplex PCR; TCRdb has only the in-frame clones, and not every one. The sample records about half a million clones, less than 80% being singletons. The specimen sequenced was PBMCs. These receptors all come from a woman between 40 and 55 years old in good health. Some clones in this sample may be carry-over from other donors' samples.

This chain connects TRBV30 to TRBJ1-2; no clear D. V gave up 3 bases and J gave up 4 bases, with 9 bases separating them. The CDR3 extends over 12 amino acids. CDR1 and CDR2 from the germline V gene are GTSNPN and SVGIG (reference sequence). DNA for the CDR3: TGTGCCTGGAGACCCGGCGGCTATGGCTACACCTTC. Protein product: CAWRPGGYGYTF.

This clone was picked up one time. The J gene is TRBJ2-2, the V gene TRBV2; D may be TRBD2 (5 bases). The V gene's germline CDR1 is SNHLY and CDR2 FYNNEI. V lost 4 bases and J 4 bases, leaving 7 bases between the germline ends. This CDR3 region has 13 residues. The CDR3, as DNA: TGTGCCAGCAGTGTAGCGAGCACCGGGGAGCTGTTTTTT. It encodes CASSVASTGELFF. The full variable domain, its missing parts supplied by reference TRBV2 and TRBJ2-2, is EPEVTQTPSHQVTQMGQEVILRCVPISNHLYFYWYRQILGQKVEFLVSFYNNEISEKSEIFDDQFSVERPDGSNFTLKIRSTKLEDSAMYFCASSVASTGELFFGEGSRLTVL.

This chain uses TRBV14 with TRBJ2-7, with D perhaps TRBD2 (7 bases). The CDR3 has 17 residues. CDR1 and CDR2 (germline): SGHDN, FVKESK. V shed 0 bases and J shed 2 bases, with 17 bases lying between them. CDR3: CASSQDWRSGTTYEQYF. The CDR3 region has the DNA TGTGCCAGCAGCCAAGATTGGCGGAGCGGGACAACCTACGAGCAGTACTTC.

This clone was picked up one time. The V gene is TRBV14, the J gene TRBJ2-5, with unresolved D. The CDR3 is 14 residues long. Trimming took 3 bases from V and 5 from J, leaving 13 bases between them. Germline V gene lookup returns CDR1 SGHDN and CDR2 FVKESK. Here the CDR3 reads CASSQGLKLETQYF. DNA of the CDR3: TGTGCCAGCAGCCAGGGTCTTAAGCTGGAGACCCAGTACTTC.

The chain joins TRBV29-1 to TRBJ1-2; TRBD1 might be the D (6 bases). Germline CDR1 is SQVTM and CDR2 is ANQGSEA. V was trimmed by 4 bases and J by 4 bases, leaving 13 bases between them. CDR3 length: 13 residues. CDR3 amino acids: CSVGTVSGYGYTF. CDR3 nucleotide sequence: TGCAGCGTTGGGACAGTCTCGGGCTATGGCTACACCTTC.

The chain joins TRBV7-9 to TRBJ1-5; D unresolved. Deletions cut 1 base from V and 1 base from J, with 5 bases between. Germline V lookup: CDR1 SEHNR, CDR2 FQNEAQ (reference sequence). The CDR3 totals 14 residues. This CDR3 reads CASSLEISNQPQHF. The CDR3 DNA reads as TGTGCCAGCAGCTTAGAAATAAGCAATCAGCCCCAGCATTTT.

This rearrangement joins TRBV5-1 to TRBJ1-2, with 11 bases aligning to TRBD1. After removal of 0 bases from V and 8 bases from J, the junction contained 6 bases not matched to a gene. The CDR3 length is 15 residues. The germline V gene has CDR1 SGHRS and CDR2 YFSETQ. The CDR3 DNA sequence: TGCGCCAGCAGCTTGGCCGGACAGGGGGCGCCCGGCTACACCTTC. This codes for CASSLAGQGAPGYTF.

The chain combines TRBV11-2 with TRBJ1-3; D is perhaps TRBD1 (6 bases). CDR1 is SGHAT, CDR2 FQNNGV, per germline. The CDR3 sequence is 13 residues long. Trimming pared 5 bases from V and 4 bases from J, leaving 9 bases between. The CDR3 sequence: CASSPTGGNTIYF. In DNA, the CDR3 is TGTGCCAGCAGCCCAACAGGGGGAAACACCATATATTTT. Full variable domain (missing parts from reference TRBV11-2 and TRBJ1-3): EAGVAQSPRYKIIEKRQSVAFWCNPISGHATLYWYQQILGQGPKLLIQFQNNGVVDDSQLPKDRFSAERLKGVDSTLKIQPAKLEDSAVYLCASSPTGGNTIYFGEGSWLTVV.

The V call is TRBV9, the J call TRBJ1-1; no clear D. V lost 4 bases, J lost 1 base, and 11 bases lay in between. CDR3 size: 14 residues. Looked up from germline, CDR1 is SGDLS and CDR2 is YYNGEE. The DNA of the CDR3 is TGTGCCAGCAGCCCCGGAAGTGAGAACACTGAAGCTTTCTTT. Encoded protein: CASSPGSENTEAFF. The variable domain in full, completed from reference TRBV9 and TRBJ1-1, reads DSGVTQTPKHLITATGQRVTLRCSPRSGDLSVYWYQQSLDQGLQFLIQYYNGEERAKGNILERFSAQQFPDLHSELNLSSLELGDSALYFCASSPGSENTEAFFGQGTRLTVV.

The J gene is TRBJ2-5, the V gene TRBV6-6, with D perhaps given as TRBD1 or TRBD2 (5 bases each). TRBJ2-7 explains the end of the DNA better; the J call may be wrong. Germline V CDR1 and CDR2: MNHNY, SVGAGI (reference sequence). This CDR3 has 15 amino acids. CDR3 sequence reads: CASSYSIAQGYEQYF. CDR3 nucleotides: TGTGCCAGCAGTTACTCGATAGCGCAGGGCTACGAGCAGTACTTC.

CDR3 sequence reads: CSVGTGQGGLGADTQYF. CDR3 bases: TGCAGCGTTGGAACGGGACAGGGGGGACTCGGGGCAGATACGCAGTATTTT. The gene calls are TRBV29-1 and TRBJ2-3; 11 positions match TRBD1. Germline V CDR1 and CDR2: SQVTM, ANQGSEA. With 4 bases clipped from V and 4 bases from J, the junction kept 13 bases outside the gene matches. There are 17 residues in the CDR3.

The chain employs TRBV5-1 and TRBJ2-3; tentatively, D is TRBD1 (6 bases). There are 15 residues in the CDR3. Trimming took off 0 bases at V and 3 bases at J, with 11 bases between the two ends. From germline, CDR1 is SGHRS and CDR2 YFSETQ. The DNA for the CDR3 is TGCGCCAGCAGCTTGGTAGGGGGAGAAACAGATACGCAGTATTTT. This translates into CASSLVGGETDTQYF.

The V and J genes are TRBV10-1 and TRBJ2-3, with D perhaps matching TRBD1 or TRBD2 (5 bases each). Germline V CDR1 and CDR2: WNHNN, SYGVQD (reference sequence). This CDR3 has 15 residues. Trimming stripped 6 bases from V and 4 bases from J, with 17 bases between. The CDR3 sequence is CASSPGASGADTQYF. DNA of the CDR3: TGCGCCAGCAGCCCCGGGGCCAGCGGCGCAGATACGCAGTATTTT.

V usage is TRBV7-9 and J usage is TRBJ2-1; the D gene is possibly TRBD2 (7 bases). Germline loops: CDR1 SEHNR, CDR2 FQNEAQ (reference sequence). Trimming removed 8 bases from V and 16 bases from J, with 18 bases in between. The CDR3 runs to 11 residues. The CDR3 nucleotides are TGTGCCAGCGGCATCGCGGGGGCAAACTTCTTC. Translated, it gives CASGIAGANFF.

This chain links TRBV25-1 with TRBJ1-2; D gene unclear. Trimming cost V 0 bases and J 8 bases, with 13 bases left between them. Looked up from germline, CDR1 is MGHDK and CDR2 is SYGVNS. The CDR3 runs to 14 residues. The CDR3 loop is CASSEYSEVFGYTF. DNA of the CDR3: TGTGCCAGCAGTGAATATTCGGAGGTTTTCGGCTACACCTTC.

The J gene is TRBJ1-5, the V gene TRBV4-3, with no clear D. Looked up from germline, CDR1 is LGHNA and CDR2 is YSLEER. CDR3 length equals 14 residues. V lost 0 bases and J 7 bases, leaving 10 bases between the germline ends. The CDR3 region is CASSQEVLGQPQHF. For the CDR3, the DNA is TGCGCCAGCAGCCAAGAGGTGTTGGGGCAGCCCCAGCATTTT.

The chain joins TRBV6-1 to TRBJ1-2, with a tentative D call TRBD1 (5 bases). Germline assignment: CDR1 MNHNS and CDR2 SASEGT. The V and J ends lost 5 bases and 5 bases respectively, with 12 bases between them. The CDR3 has 13 amino acids. The CDR3 sequence: CASSTDTEYGYTF. The CDR3 nucleotides read TGTGCCAGCAGTACGGACACGGAGTATGGCTACACCTTC.

The V and J genes are TRBV7-6 and TRBJ2-7; D might be TRBD1 (6 bases). The CDR3 is 14 amino acids. V was trimmed by 3 bases and J by 4 bases, leaving 13 bases between them. CDR1 and CDR2 (germline): SGHVS, FNYEAQ. CDR3: CASSFLQGEYEQYF. In nucleotides, the CDR3 is TGTGCCAGCAGCTTTTTACAGGGAGAGTACGAGCAGTACTTC. The whole variable domain, remainder taken from reference TRBV7-6 and TRBJ2-7, is GAGVSQSPRYKVTKRGQDVALRCDPISGHVSLYWYRQALGQGPEFLTYFNYEAQQDKSGLPNDRFSAERPEGSISTLTIQRTEQRDSAMYRCASSFLQGEYEQYFGPGTRLTVT.

This clone came up a few times. The chain carries TRBV28 and TRBJ1-4; 10 positions agree with TRBD1. After removal of 6 bases from V and 0 bases from J, the junction contained 4 bases not matched to a gene. Germline CDR1 reads MDHEN; CDR2 reads SYDVKM. The CDR3 sequence is 16 residues long. The chain's CDR3 is CASRTDRGSTNEKLFF. DNA of the CDR3: TGTGCCAGCAGAACGGACAGGGGGTCAACTAATGAAAAACTGTTTTTT.

The V call is TRBV7-2, the J call TRBJ1-5, with D maybe TRBD1 (6 bases). This CDR3 region has 15 residues. Trimming cost V 1 base and J 4 bases, with 11 bases left between them. The germline CDR1 and CDR2 sequences are SGHTA and FQGNSA. The CDR3 region has the DNA TGTGCCAGCAGCTTAGTTTGGGACATAAATCAGCCCCAGCATTTT. As protein: CASSLVWDINQPQHF.

The J gene is TRBJ2-7, the V gene TRBV2, with 8 bases lining up with TRBD2. V was pared by 6 bases and J by 3 bases, with 10 bases of the junction left unmatched. Germline lookup yields CDR1 SNHLY and CDR2 FYNNEI. The CDR3 is 15 residues long. For the CDR3, the DNA is TGTGCCAGCAGCTACAAGCGGGAGTCATTCTACGAGCAGTACTTC. This gives the protein CASSYKRESFYEQYF. The entire variable domain, with the rest obtained from reference TRBV2 and TRBJ2-7, is as follows: EPEVTQTPSHQVTQMGQEVILRCVPISNHLYFYWYRQILGQKVEFLVSFYNNEISEKSEIFDDQFSVERPDGSNFTLKIRSTKLEDSAMYFCASSYKRESFYEQYFGPGTRLTVT.

This clone was seen a few times. The chain recombines TRBV11-2 with TRBJ2-7; 9 nucleotides agree with TRBD2. V dropped 0 bases and J dropped 6; count of bases not matched to a gene: 6. CDR3 length: 15 residues. Germline V gene lookup returns CDR1 SGHAT and CDR2 FQNNGV. DNA for the CDR3: TGTGCCAGCAGCTTAGACTATGGGACTAGCTTCGAGCAGTACTTC. It specifies CASSLDYGTSFEQYF.

This clone was seen many times. The chain has TRBV11-2 and TRBJ1-2; D unclear. The CDR3 runs 15 residues. V lost 1 base and J lost 2, with 11 bases in between. Per the germline V gene, CDR1 is SGHAT and CDR2 is FQNNGV. Here the CDR3 DNA reads TGTGCCAGCAGCTTAGTCGGAGGTTGGAACTATGGCTACACCTTC. This gives the protein CASSLVGGWNYGYTF.

In regard to this clone: The sample holds other DNA sequences that translate to the same CDR3. The CDR3 DNA sequence: TGTGCCAGCAGTTTAGCGGGAGGGCCCTACGAGCAGTACTTC. Encoded protein: CASSLAGGPYEQYF. V and J are TRBV27 and TRBJ2-7; TRBD2 matches 9 bases. V shed 2 bases, J shed 2 bases, and the junction held 1 base outside the gene matches. The CDR3 length is 14 residues. The germline gives CDR1 MNHEY, CDR2 SMNVEV (reference sequence).

This clone has a count of ten or more. The chain carries TRBV19 and TRBJ2-5, with 7 bases lining up with TRBD1. CDR1 is LNHDA, CDR2 SQIVND, per germline (reference sequence). There are 14 residues in the CDR3. V shed 5 bases and J 4 bases; nucleotides not matched to a gene: 7. The CDR3 spells CASSGTVPRETQYF. The CDR3 DNA follows: TGTGCCAGTAGTGGGACAGTTCCCCGAGAGACCCAGTACTTC. Together with reference TRBV19 and TRBJ2-5, the CDR3 gives the full variable domain: DGGITQSPKYLFRKEGQNVTLSCEQNLNHDAMYWYRQDPGQGLRLIYYSQIVNDFQKGDIAEGYSVSREKKESFPLTVTSAQKNPTAFYLCASSGTVPRETQYFGPGTRLLVL.

This rearrangement joins TRBV5-1 to TRBJ2-2; TRBD1 is a possible D gene (6 bases). Germline values: CDR1 SGHRS, CDR2 YFSETQ. The CDR3 has 19 amino acids. The V end was cut by 4 bases, the J end by 7 bases, with 29 bases between. The CDR3 DNA follows: TGCGCCAGCAGCGTTGGTCGGGGTCTAGGGGGACCCCTCGGCGGGGAGCTGTTTTTT. It codes for CASSVGRGLGGPLGGELFF.

V usage is TRBV9 and J usage is TRBJ2-5; 8 nucleotides line up with TRBD2. J was trimmed by 5 bases and V by 3 bases; bases with no gene match: 9. The CDR3 has 15 amino acids. The V gene's germline CDR1 is SGDLS and CDR2 YYNGEE. CDR3 nucleotide sequence: TGTGCCAGCAGCGAGCGGAGCGGGAGTTGGGAGACCCAGTACTTC. The encoded protein is CASSERSGSWETQYF.

The rearrangement uses TRBV28 and TRBJ2-7; D is possibly TRBD2 (5 bases). This CDR3 has 14 residues. Deletions cut 7 bases from V and 0 bases from J, with 13 bases between. Germline-derived CDR1 and CDR2 are MDHEN and SYDVKM. As DNA, the CDR3 is TGTGCCAGCAATGGACGGGGAAGCTCCTACGAGCAGTACTTC. Its protein product is CASNGRGSSYEQYF.

This clone occurred a few times. The chain uses TRBV6-4 and TRBJ1-5; 7 nucleotides line up with TRBD1. From germline, CDR1 is MRHNA and CDR2 SNTAGT. V was pared by 6 bases and J by 5 bases, with 7 bases of the junction left unmatched. The CDR3 consists of 14 residues. The CDR3 DNA is TGTGCCAGCAGCCCAGACAGGGAAGATCAGCCCCAGCATTTT. It specifies CASSPDREDQPQHF.

The chain couples TRBV7-3 to TRBJ2-1; 7 bases are shared with TRBD2. The CDR3 consists of 13 residues. V shed 0 bases and J 13 bases; nucleotides not matched to a gene: 6. Germline V lookup: CDR1 SGHTA, CDR2 FQGTGA. Here the CDR3 reads CASSLTDGLGQFF. Written as DNA, the CDR3 is TGTGCCAGCAGCTTAACCGACGGACTAGGTCAGTTCTTC.